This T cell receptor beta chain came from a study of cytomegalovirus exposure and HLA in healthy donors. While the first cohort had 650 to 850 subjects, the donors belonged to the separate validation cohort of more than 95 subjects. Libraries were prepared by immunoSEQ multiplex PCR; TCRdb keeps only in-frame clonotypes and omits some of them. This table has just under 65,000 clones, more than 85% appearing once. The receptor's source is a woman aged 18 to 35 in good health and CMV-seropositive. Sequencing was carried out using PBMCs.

The CDR3 region has the DNA TGTGCCAGCAGCCCCAACAACCAGAGGACAGGCCCGAATGAGCAGTTCTTC. This gives the protein CASSPNNQRTGPNEQFF. The V call is TRBV7-8, the J call TRBJ2-1, with 7 bases matching TRBD1. The germline CDR1 and CDR2 sequences are SGHVS and FQNEAQ. The CDR3 extends over 17 amino acids. Losses at the gene ends were 5 bases for V and 7 bases for J; bases not matched to a gene: 17.